One T cell receptor beta chain is described in this entry. Its binding antigen is unknown. No base quality information exists; no much larger clone differs at one position. PBMCs were isolated by Ficoll-Paque density gradient centrifugation. The data derive from a study of T-cell memory formation after mild COVID-19 (dated by TCRdb to 2020 to 2023). Concerning the study at large: TCR sequence clusters from the two donors were largely donor specific. T-cell clones expanding and contracting after mild COVID-19 in a couple of donors were tracked by longitudinal TCRalpha and TCRbeta repertoire sequencing. Two young, previously healthy adult volunteers, one female and one male, were included in the cohort.

General conclusions and limits of the study: Clones that contracted from day 15 to 85 showed balanced CD4/CD8 phenotypes, whereas a second wave of clones that expanded from day 15 to 37 leaned towards CD4+. The study included only a couple of mild cases, and larger cohorts that include severe cases with pre-infection samples were judged to be necessary. Some responding clones were detected in pre-infection memory, which suggested that pre-existing cross-reactive memory T cells had joined the SARS-CoV-2 response. Contracting CD4+ clones turned up mainly in the CM and EM memory subsets, whereas EMRA was where CD8+ clones were enriched. The second-wave clones that peaked on day 37 were not confirmed to be SARS-CoV-2 specific.

The listed sequencing device is Illumina NovaSeq 6000. cDNA libraries for TCRalpha and TCRbeta were prepared by 5'RACE using constant-segment primers, with sample barcodes and unique molecular identifiers added. Trizol reagent was used to extract RNA from every sample. Amplification of the libraries took two PCR steps, and the second step added a second sample barcode plus Illumina TruSeq adapters. Sequencing of the libraries was done on an Illumina NovaSeq, producing 2 x 150 bp paired-end reads. The published analysis was carried out like this. The reads were demultiplexed and collapsed into UMI-guided consensus sequences using migec v1.2.7. Using mixcr v2.1.11, the UMI consensuses were aligned to TRA and TRB V and J templates and assembled into clonotypes. A clonotype was counted as expanded or contracted only when both edgeR and NoisET called the clonotype significant, with the noise models trained on biological replicates. For edgeR calls, the thresholds were a false discovery rate-adjusted p below 0.01 and a log2 fold-change of 1. As an exploratory analysis of dynamics, max-normalized trajectories of the 1000 most abundant clonotypes were examined with PCA combined with hierarchical clustering. Separately sequenced CD4+ and CD8+ repertoires were used to assign a CD4 or CD8 phenotype to each responding clone. TCRdb reran the public reads through fastp at Q25 and MiXCR, keeping productive beta chains. One record per CDR3 amino acid sequence lists the most common genes and DNA. The V and J calls, along with clone size, are taken from TCRdb and not from the paper's own processing. Present in this sample are 210,000 or so distinct CDR3 sequences, about 10% of which were seen just once. The leading ten clones occupy approximately 2.8% of the sample.

The CDR3 starts with the cysteine, ends with the phenylalanine, and has 12 residues. The retained sequence is limited to the CDR3, 36 bases, with the frame set at the first base. Taken from the germline V gene, the CDR1 and CDR2 loops are SNHLY and FYNNEI. V loses 7 bases, J loses 4 bases, and the germline ends lie 8 bases apart. The sequenced material came from PBMCs or a T cell subset sorted from them (not recorded which). In this chain, TRBV2 is recombined with TRBJ2-1; TRBD1 could be the D gene, as 5 bases match. The TCR comes from a man younger than 35 who had mild COVID-19 (a few samples of this study predate the infection). The sample titles of this study are shuffled in the database, so cell type and time point are left out; the donor was told from shared clones. Here the CDR3 is given as CASNQGYNEQFF. Read as DNA, the sequence is TGTGCCAGCAATCAGGGATACAATGAGCAGTTCTTC.